A selection of T cell receptor beta chains follows, all from one sample in a study of cytomegalovirus exposure and HLA in healthy donors. Profiling relied on immunoSEQ multiplex PCR, and the TCRdb table lists in-frame clones only, not all of them. Of about 150,000 clones in the sample, around 75% were seen once. Sequenced: PBMCs. These receptors originate from a male donor in good health and CMV-seronegative. Each CDR3 is given with its conserved first and last residue. A D gene is named only where the DNA matches it firmly. Size values are once, few and many counts, or a class for expanded clones, and some rows have none.

j_gene: TRBJ2-7; len: 14; v_gene: TRBV6-5; d_gene: TRBD1; abundance: .; CDR3aa: CASKIDRVTYEQYF; CDR3nt: TGTGCCAGCAAAATAGACAGGGTCACCTACGAGCAGTACTTC
j_gene: TRBJ1-5; len: 14; v_gene: TRBV9; d_gene: .; abundance: .; CDR3aa: CASSASGLSQPQHF; CDR3nt: TGTGCCAGCAGCGCGTCAGGGTTGTCTCAGCCCCAGCATTTT
j_gene: TRBJ2-7; len: 12; v_gene: TRBV29-1; d_gene: .; abundance: .; CDR3aa: CSVVGPRDEQYF; CDR3nt: TGCAGCGTTGTGGGTCCGAGGGACGAGCAGTACTTC
j_gene: TRBJ1-5; len: 13; v_gene: TRBV10-3; d_gene: .; abundance: .; CDR3aa: CAISDLSNQPQHF; CDR3nt: TGTGCCATCAGTGATCTTAGCAATCAGCCCCAGCATTTT
j_gene: TRBJ2-6; len: 17; v_gene: TRBV9; d_gene: .; abundance: .; CDR3aa: CASRGTGIDSGANVLTF; CDR3nt: TGTGCCAGCAGAGGAACAGGAATCGATTCTGGGGCCAACGTCCTGACTTTC
j_gene: TRBJ1-2; len: 16; v_gene: TRBV7-9; d_gene: TRBD1; abundance: .; CDR3aa: CASSLLGQANNYGYTF; CDR3nt: TGTGCCAGCAGCCTTCTAGGACAGGCAAATAACTATGGCTACACCTTC
j_gene: TRBJ1-4; len: 14; v_gene: TRBV9; d_gene: .; abundance: .; CDR3aa: CASATLATNEKLFF; CDR3nt: TGTGCCAGCGCGACTCTTGCAACTAATGAAAAACTGTTTTTT
j_gene: TRBJ2-1; len: 13; v_gene: TRBV25-1; d_gene: .; abundance: .; CDR3aa: CASSDRTAVEQFF; CDR3nt: TGTGCCAGCAGTGACAGGACAGCCGTGGAGCAGTTCTTC
j_gene: TRBJ2-1; len: 15; v_gene: TRBV5-1; d_gene: TRBD1; abundance: .; CDR3aa: CASSPMDRGGNEQFF; CDR3nt: TGCGCCAGCAGCCCGATGGACAGGGGAGGCAATGAGCAGTTCTTC
j_gene: TRBJ1-4; len: 14; v_gene: TRBV27; d_gene: TRBD1; abundance: .; CDR3aa: CASMRQGVNEKLFF; CDR3nt: TGTGCCAGCATGCGACAGGGGGTAAATGAAAAACTGTTTTTT
j_gene: TRBJ1-2; len: 15; v_gene: TRBV6-1; d_gene: .; abundance: .; CDR3aa: CASSVNPGVNYGYTF; CDR3nt: TGTGCCAGCAGTGTAAACCCGGGAGTTAACTATGGCTACACCTTC
j_gene: TRBJ1-6; len: 15; v_gene: TRBV27; d_gene: .; abundance: once; CDR3aa: CASSFGGTGNSPLHF; CDR3nt: TGTGCCAGCAGTTTTGGGGGGACCGGTAATTCACCCCTCCACTTT
j_gene: TRBJ1-1; len: 14; v_gene: TRBV2; d_gene: .; abundance: .; CDR3aa: CASSERTSLTEAFF; CDR3nt: TGTGCCAGCAGTGAGAGGACAAGCCTCACTGAAGCTTTCTTT
j_gene: TRBJ2-7; len: 11; v_gene: TRBV20-1; d_gene: .; abundance: .; CDR3aa: CSARTYYEQYF; CDR3nt: TGCAGTGCGAGGACTTACTACGAGCAGTACTTC
j_gene: TRBJ1-3; len: 19; v_gene: TRBV5-6; d_gene: .; abundance: .; CDR3aa: CASSAVWATAYTTGNTIYF; CDR3nt: TGTGCCAGCAGCGCGGTGTGGGCGACAGCTTATACAACTGGAAACACCATATATTTT
j_gene: TRBJ1-1; len: 14; v_gene: TRBV18; d_gene: TRBD1; abundance: few; CDR3aa: CASSLRTGDAEAFF; CDR3nt: TGTGCCAGCTCACTACGAACAGGGGACGCTGAAGCTTTCTTT
j_gene: TRBJ1-4; len: 15; v_gene: TRBV5-6; d_gene: .; abundance: .; CDR3aa: CASSSITGFNEKLFF; CDR3nt: TGTGCCAGCAGCTCCATAACAGGATTTAATGAAAAACTGTTTTTT
j_gene: TRBJ2-2; len: 14; v_gene: TRBV11-3; d_gene: .; abundance: .; CDR3aa: CATAAPGGTGELFF; CDR3nt: TGTGCCACCGCCGCTCCCGGAGGAACCGGGGAGCTGTTTTTT
j_gene: TRBJ2-7; len: 15; v_gene: TRBV7-2; d_gene: .; abundance: .; CDR3aa: CASSLEGDIIYEQYF; CDR3nt: TGTGCCAGCAGCTTAGAGGGGGATATTATCTACGAGCAGTACTTC
j_gene: TRBJ1-2; len: 15; v_gene: TRBV4-3; d_gene: TRBD1; abundance: .; CDR3aa: CASSLQPTGGYGYTF; CDR3nt: TGCGCCAGCAGCCTACAACCCACAGGGGGGTATGGCTACACCTTC
j_gene: TRBJ2-5; len: 14; v_gene: TRBV7-2; d_gene: TRBD2; abundance: .; CDR3aa: CASSTNSGGETQYF; CDR3nt: TGTGCCAGCAGCACCAACTCGGGGGGAGAGACCCAGTACTTC
j_gene: TRBJ1-1; len: 15; v_gene: TRBV6-5; d_gene: TRBD1; abundance: .; CDR3aa: CASSLPGQRNTEAFF; CDR3nt: TGTGCCAGCAGTTTACCGGGACAGCGGAACACTGAAGCTTTCTTT
j_gene: TRBJ1-2; len: 13; v_gene: TRBV11-2; d_gene: .; abundance: .; CDR3aa: CASSLSLGDGYTF; CDR3nt: TGTGCCAGCAGCTTATCCCTCGGTGATGGCTACACCTTC
j_gene: TRBJ1-5; len: 14; v_gene: TRBV7-8; d_gene: .; abundance: .; CDR3aa: CASSFGRNNQPQHF; CDR3nt: TGTGCCAGCAGCTTCGGCAGGAACAATCAGCCCCAGCATTTT
j_gene: TRBJ1-2; len: 16; v_gene: TRBV18; d_gene: TRBD1; abundance: .; CDR3aa: CASSPQGAVVALGYTF; CDR3nt: TGTGCCAGCTCACCACAGGGGGCGGTCGTGGCGCTTGGCTACACCTTC
j_gene: TRBJ2-7; len: 15; v_gene: TRBV25-1; d_gene: .; abundance: .; CDR3aa: CASTSWTQGSYEQYF; CDR3nt: TGTGCCAGCACCTCCTGGACACAGGGCTCCTACGAGCAGTACTTC
j_gene: TRBJ1-3; len: 16; v_gene: TRBV4-3; d_gene: .; abundance: .; CDR3aa: CASSQDRLRSGNTIYF; CDR3nt: TGCGCCAGCAGCCAAGACAGACTTCGCTCTGGAAACACCATATATTTT
j_gene: TRBJ1-3; len: 15; v_gene: TRBV6-5; d_gene: .; abundance: .; CDR3aa: CASRQTGNSGNTIYF; CDR3nt: TGTGCCAGCAGGCAAACAGGAAACTCTGGAAACACCATATATTTT
j_gene: TRBJ1-5; len: 16; v_gene: TRBV2; d_gene: .; abundance: .; CDR3aa: CASSDWGGGNNQPQHF; CDR3nt: TGTGCCAGCAGTGATTGGGGAGGGGGAAACAATCAGCCCCAGCATTTT
j_gene: TRBJ1-5; len: 15; v_gene: TRBV19; d_gene: .; abundance: .; CDR3aa: CASSNMRGSNQPQHF; CDR3nt: TGTGCCAGCAGTAACATGCGGGGTAGCAATCAGCCCCAGCATTTT
j_gene: TRBJ2-1; len: 14; v_gene: TRBV30; d_gene: TRBD2; abundance: .; CDR3aa: CAWTGTSGYNEQFF; CDR3nt: TGTGCCTGGACCGGGACTAGCGGTTACAATGAGCAGTTCTTC
j_gene: TRBJ2-7; len: 11; v_gene: TRBV14; d_gene: .; abundance: .; CDR3aa: CASSLGVEQYF; CDR3nt: TGTGCCAGCAGCCTCGGTGTTGAGCAGTACTTC
j_gene: TRBJ1-1; len: 13; v_gene: TRBV29-1; d_gene: TRBD1; abundance: .; CDR3aa: CSVGDRGNTEAFF; CDR3nt: TGCAGCGTTGGGGACAGGGGGAACACTGAAGCTTTCTTT
j_gene: TRBJ1-6; len: 14; v_gene: TRBV4-1; d_gene: .; abundance: .; CDR3aa: CATTKTADTSPLHF; CDR3nt: TGCGCCACAACCAAGACAGCAGATACTTCACCCCTCCACTTT
j_gene: TRBJ1-3; len: 13; v_gene: TRBV25-1; d_gene: .; abundance: .; CDR3aa: CASIRGNENTIYF; CDR3nt: TGTGCCAGCATTCGGGGGAACGAAAACACCATATATTTT
j_gene: TRBJ1-1; len: 14; v_gene: TRBV4-1; d_gene: .; abundance: .; CDR3aa: CASSQVGVNTEAFF; CDR3nt: TGCGCCAGCAGCCAAGTAGGAGTTAACACTGAAGCTTTCTTT
j_gene: TRBJ1-1; len: 13; v_gene: TRBV2; d_gene: .; abundance: .; CDR3aa: CATKPGARTEAFF; CDR3nt: TGTGCCACCAAACCTGGGGCTCGCACTGAAGCTTTCTTT